The clone carrying this TCR beta chain was detected ten times or more. Its specificity is unknown. In germline, CDR1 is SGHRS, CDR2 YFSETQ. The CDR3 sequence is 15 residues long. V was pared by 4 bases and J by 5 bases, with 9 bases of the junction left unmatched. This entry belongs to a study of T cells in Graves' hyperthyroidism and ophthalmopathy. Whole-study findings and limits: Before onset, ophthalmopathy was predicted by the model a median around 6 months earlier.

Amplified regions were TCR beta CDR3 sequences from RNA transcripts. HTBI primers were used for first-round RT-PCR of the TCR CDR3. TCRdb re-derived calls from the multiplex PCR reads in MiXCR, one entry per CDR3 protein. The sample consists of about 400,000 distinct CDR3 sequences, 15% to 19% of them appearing once. Uncontrolled infection, other autoimmune disease, pregnancy or lactation excluded patients. For the diagnoses, clinical symptoms, serum thyroxine and TRAb, thyroid ultrasound and orbital computed tomography were used. Blood was drawn at first hyperthyroidism diagnosis, before any ophthalmopathy symptoms.

This receptor was identified in a woman in her late teens or twenties with Graves' hyperthyroidism that later progressed to Graves' ophthalmopathy. Sequenced: blood. This chain uses TRBV5-1 with TRBJ2-5, with 9 bases that match TRBD2. The CDR3 coding sequence is TGCGCCAGCAGCCCTTCTTCGGCGGGAGGGGAGACCCAGTACTTC. This codes for CASSPSSAGGETQYF.